Listed below are T cell receptor beta chains from one sample, sequenced in a study of blood T cell repertoires in COVID-19. Data came from immunoSEQ multiplex PCR; TCRdb stores just in-frame clones and leaves some out. The table has 65,000 to 90,000 clones, around 87% seen once. Sequencing was done on a sample of peripheral blood. Source of these receptors: a woman younger than 35 with acute or convalescent COVID-19. CDR3s include the opening cysteine and the closing phenylalanine or tryptophan. D genes are given only for firm matches. The size of a clone is reported for some rows only, either as once, few or many, or as a class for expanded clones.

clone_size: NA; d_call: NA; j_call: TRBJ2-1; v_call: TRBV30; cdr3_aa: CAWRPRTTTADEQFF; cdr3_nt: TGTGCCTGGAGGCCAAGGACTACCACGGCCGATGAGCAGTTCTTC
clone_size: NA; d_call: TRBD1; j_call: TRBJ2-2; v_call: TRBV7-9; cdr3_aa: CASSPRGLGTGELFF; cdr3_nt: TGTGCCAGCAGCCCCAGGGGGCTAGGGACCGGGGAGCTGTTTTTT
clone_size: once; d_call: TRBD1; j_call: TRBJ1-6; v_call: TRBV28; cdr3_aa: CASNPLAGGSPLHF; cdr3_nt: TGTGCCTCGAATCCCCTGGCAGGGGGGTCACCCCTCCACTTT
clone_size: NA; d_call: NA; j_call: TRBJ1-1; v_call: TRBV5-6; cdr3_aa: CASSVGPPGKNTEAFF; cdr3_nt: TGTGCCAGCAGCGTAGGACCGCCCGGGAAGAACACTGAAGCTTTCTTT
clone_size: NA; d_call: TRBD1; j_call: TRBJ1-4; v_call: TRBV5-1; cdr3_aa: CASSKGGENEKLFF; cdr3_nt: TGCGCCAGCAGCAAAGGGGGCGAAAATGAAAAACTGTTTTTT
clone_size: NA; d_call: NA; j_call: TRBJ1-4; v_call: TRBV6-1; cdr3_aa: CASSEVRGEKLFF; cdr3_nt: TGTGCCAGCAGTGAAGTGCGGGGCGAAAAACTGTTTTTT
clone_size: NA; d_call: NA; j_call: TRBJ1-5; v_call: TRBV7-2; cdr3_aa: CASSPGSTSNQPQHF; cdr3_nt: TGTGCCAGCAGCCCAGGGTCAACTAGCAATCAGCCCCAGCATTTT
clone_size: NA; d_call: TRBD2; j_call: TRBJ2-7; v_call: TRBV19; cdr3_aa: CASSLGLAGAHEQYF; cdr3_nt: TGTGCCAGTAGCCTGGGGCTAGCGGGGGCGCACGAGCAGTACTTC
clone_size: NA; d_call: NA; j_call: TRBJ2-6; v_call: TRBV18; cdr3_aa: CASSPLPSRGRNGANVLTF; cdr3_nt: TGTGCCAGCTCACCACTCCCCTCCAGGGGGAGGAATGGGGCCAACGTCCTGACTTTC
clone_size: NA; d_call: TRBD1; j_call: TRBJ2-7; v_call: TRBV10-2; cdr3_aa: CASSESLVGQVAYEQYF; cdr3_nt: TGCGCCAGCAGTGAGTCATTGGTCGGACAGGTAGCCTACGAGCAGTACTTC
clone_size: NA; d_call: NA; j_call: TRBJ2-3; v_call: TRBV7-8; cdr3_aa: CASSPLGLAASTDTQYF; cdr3_nt: TGTGCCAGCAGCCCCCTTGGGCTAGCAGCTAGCACAGATACGCAGTATTTT
clone_size: NA; d_call: TRBD1; j_call: TRBJ2-7; v_call: TRBV27; cdr3_aa: CASSPGQGEQYF; cdr3_nt: TGTGCCAGCAGTCCGGGACAGGGGGAGCAGTACTTC
clone_size: NA; d_call: TRBD1; j_call: TRBJ2-7; v_call: TRBV6-6; cdr3_aa: CASGEGQQAYEQYF; cdr3_nt: TGTGCCAGCGGCGAGGGACAGCAAGCCTACGAGCAGTACTTC
clone_size: NA; d_call: NA; j_call: TRBJ1-4; v_call: TRBV5-1; cdr3_aa: CASSLTGQNEKLFF; cdr3_nt: TGCGCCAGCAGCTTGACAGGGCAGAATGAAAAACTGTTTTTT
clone_size: NA; d_call: TRBD1; j_call: TRBJ1-4; v_call: TRBV28; cdr3_aa: CASRKGQGNEKLFF; cdr3_nt: TGTGCCAGCAGGAAAGGACAGGGAAATGAAAAACTGTTTTTT
clone_size: NA; d_call: TRBD2; j_call: TRBJ2-3; v_call: TRBV11-2; cdr3_aa: CASSPGGGRYTDTQYF; cdr3_nt: TGTGCCAGCAGCCCCGGGGGGGGGCGCTACACAGATACGCAGTATTTT
clone_size: NA; d_call: TRBD1; j_call: TRBJ1-6; v_call: TRBV28; cdr3_aa: CASSDRRQGHRSPLHF; cdr3_nt: TGTGCCAGCAGTGATCGAAGACAGGGGCATCGGTCACCCCTCCACTTT
clone_size: NA; d_call: NA; j_call: TRBJ2-7; v_call: TRBV7-9; cdr3_aa: CASSSPGFSYEQYF; cdr3_nt: TGTGCCAGCAGCTCGCCAGGTTTCTCCTACGAGCAGTACTTC
clone_size: few; d_call: NA; j_call: TRBJ1-6; v_call: TRBV19; cdr3_aa: CASSNMISSPLHF; cdr3_nt: TGTGCCAGTAGCAATATGATTAGTTCACCCCTCCACTTT
clone_size: few; d_call: TRBD2; j_call: TRBJ2-7; v_call: TRBV18; cdr3_aa: CASSPGLGGYEQYF; cdr3_nt: TGTGCCAGCTCACCGGGACTAGGGGGCTACGAGCAGTACTTC
clone_size: NA; d_call: TRBD2; j_call: TRBJ2-3; v_call: TRBV9; cdr3_aa: CASSVERGSTDTQYF; cdr3_nt: TGTGCCAGCAGCGTGGAGCGGGGAAGCACAGATACGCAGTATTTT
clone_size: NA; d_call: NA; j_call: TRBJ2-5; v_call: TRBV5-4; cdr3_aa: CASSLDPSVKETQYF; cdr3_nt: TGTGCCAGCAGCTTGGATCCTTCGGTCAAAGAGACCCAGTACTTC
clone_size: few; d_call: NA; j_call: TRBJ1-5; v_call: TRBV6-1; cdr3_aa: CASSEGLHVNQPQHF; cdr3_nt: TGTGCCAGCAGTGAGGGGCTTCACGTCAATCAGCCCCAGCATTTT
clone_size: NA; d_call: TRBD1; j_call: TRBJ1-2; v_call: TRBV6-6; cdr3_aa: CASRGTTGAYYGYTF; cdr3_nt: TGTGCCAGCAGGGGAACGACAGGGGCGTACTATGGCTACACCTTC
clone_size: NA; d_call: TRBD2; j_call: TRBJ2-3; v_call: TRBV10-2; cdr3_aa: CASSESTSGGAGGTDTQYF; cdr3_nt: TGCGCCAGCAGTGAGTCGACTAGCGGGGGGGCGGGAGGCACAGATACGCAGTATTTT
clone_size: once; d_call: TRBD2; j_call: TRBJ2-5; v_call: TRBV9; cdr3_aa: CASSGRGLAGGQETQYF; cdr3_nt: TGTGCCAGCAGCGGAAGAGGACTAGCGGGGGGGCAAGAGACCCAGTACTTC
clone_size: NA; d_call: NA; j_call: TRBJ1-1; v_call: TRBV28; cdr3_aa: CASSFSGLNTEAFF; cdr3_nt: TGTGCCAGCAGTTTCTCAGGCCTGAACACTGAAGCTTTCTTT
clone_size: NA; d_call: NA; j_call: TRBJ1-5; v_call: TRBV2; cdr3_aa: CASSKLPFMVAGVNQPQHF; cdr3_nt: TGTGCCAGCAGTAAACTCCCTTTTATGGTTGCGGGAGTCAATCAGCCCCAGCATTTT
clone_size: NA; d_call: TRBD2; j_call: TRBJ2-2; v_call: TRBV9; cdr3_aa: CASSGMVLATPNTGELFF; cdr3_nt: TGTGCCAGCAGCGGGATGGTACTAGCGACACCGAACACCGGGGAGCTGTTTTTT
clone_size: NA; d_call: NA; j_call: TRBJ2-3; v_call: TRBV10-1; cdr3_aa: CASSDTGANTDTQYF; cdr3_nt: TGCGCCAGCAGTGACACGGGAGCCAACACAGATACGCAGTATTTT
clone_size: once; d_call: TRBD2; j_call: TRBJ2-3; v_call: TRBV6-1; cdr3_aa: CASSASGTRGTDTQYF; cdr3_nt: TGTGCCAGCAGTGCTAGCGGGACTAGAGGCACAGATACGCAGTATTTT
clone_size: NA; d_call: TRBD2; j_call: TRBJ2-3; v_call: TRBV6-5; cdr3_aa: CASGPSGGSTYTQYF; cdr3_nt: TGTGCCAGCGGACCTAGCGGGGGCTCCACTTATACGCAGTATTTT
clone_size: NA; d_call: TRBD1; j_call: TRBJ1-2; v_call: TRBV4-1; cdr3_aa: CASSLGRFGTDGYTF; cdr3_nt: TGCGCCAGCAGCCTCGGACGCTTCGGGACAGACGGCTACACCTTC
clone_size: NA; d_call: NA; j_call: TRBJ1-1; v_call: TRBV4-1; cdr3_aa: CASSQDLSGAEAFF; cdr3_nt: TGCGCCAGCAGCCAAGATCTCTCAGGGGCTGAAGCTTTCTTT
clone_size: NA; d_call: NA; j_call: TRBJ1-1; v_call: TRBV6-5; cdr3_aa: CASSSPYSNTEAFF; cdr3_nt: TGTGCCAGCAGTTCCCCCTACTCGAACACTGAAGCTTTCTTT
clone_size: NA; d_call: TRBD1; j_call: TRBJ1-3; v_call: TRBV7-9; cdr3_aa: CASSLAMGQGYSSGNTIYF; cdr3_nt: TGTGCCAGCAGCTTAGCGATGGGACAGGGCTACAGCTCTGGAAACACCATATATTTT
clone_size: once; d_call: NA; j_call: TRBJ2-5; v_call: TRBV29-1; cdr3_aa: CSVESMRGEGQTQYF; cdr3_nt: TGCAGCGTTGAATCAATGCGGGGCGAGGGGCAGACCCAGTACTTC
clone_size: NA; d_call: NA; j_call: TRBJ2-7; v_call: TRBV7-8; cdr3_aa: CASGIINNRGVYEQYF; cdr3_nt: TGTGCCAGCGGCATAATAAATAATAGGGGCGTATACGAGCAGTACTTC
clone_size: NA; d_call: NA; j_call: TRBJ2-3; v_call: TRBV15; cdr3_aa: CATSRDTRGATDTQYF; cdr3_nt: TGTGCCACCAGCAGAGATACCAGGGGTGCGACAGATACGCAGTATTTT
clone_size: NA; d_call: NA; j_call: TRBJ2-2; v_call: TRBV9; cdr3_aa: CASSVAGLPSGELFF; cdr3_nt: TGTGCCAGCAGCGTAGCTGGACTCCCTTCCGGGGAGCTGTTTTTT
clone_size: NA; d_call: TRBD1; j_call: TRBJ2-5; v_call: TRBV5-6; cdr3_aa: CASSLGSSTGEETQYF; cdr3_nt: TGTGCCAGCAGCTTGGGCTCCTCGACAGGGGAAGAGACCCAGTACTTC
clone_size: NA; d_call: NA; j_call: TRBJ1-2; v_call: TRBV28; cdr3_aa: CASSLTVYGYTF; cdr3_nt: TGTGCCAGCAGTTTAACTGTCTATGGCTACACCTTC
clone_size: NA; d_call: NA; j_call: TRBJ1-1; v_call: TRBV11-2; cdr3_aa: CASSFNRDDTEAFF; cdr3_nt: TGTGCCAGCAGCTTTAACAGGGATGACACTGAAGCTTTCTTT
clone_size: NA; d_call: TRBD1; j_call: TRBJ1-2; v_call: TRBV28; cdr3_aa: CASSPLRDRGSLNYGYTF; cdr3_nt: TGTGCCAGCAGTCCACTCCGGGACAGGGGTAGTCTTAACTATGGCTACACCTTC
clone_size: NA; d_call: TRBD2; j_call: TRBJ2-3; v_call: TRBV5-1; cdr3_aa: CASSLVAGDTDTQYF; cdr3_nt: TGCGCCAGCAGCTTGGTCGCGGGGGACACAGATACGCAGTATTTT
clone_size: NA; d_call: NA; j_call: TRBJ1-4; v_call: TRBV28; cdr3_aa: CASSLRQWAGVEKLFF; cdr3_nt: TGTGCCAGCAGTCTCCGTCAGTGGGCAGGGGTTGAAAAACTGTTTTTT
clone_size: NA; d_call: TRBD1; j_call: TRBJ1-5; v_call: TRBV27; cdr3_aa: CASRRQGVNQPQHF; cdr3_nt: TGTGCCAGCAGGAGACAGGGGGTCAATCAGCCCCAGCATTTT
clone_size: NA; d_call: NA; j_call: TRBJ2-3; v_call: TRBV19; cdr3_aa: CASSSAGRDTQYF; cdr3_nt: TGTGCCAGTAGTTCAGCAGGCCGAGATACGCAGTATTTT